These T cell receptor beta chains were read from a single sample in a study of Ad26.COV2.S vaccination and SARS-CoV-2 variants. The data were produced by immunoSEQ multiplex PCR, yet TCRdb's version contains in-frame clones alone and is incomplete. The sample consists of about 410,000 clones, 92% of them appearing once. Source: peripheral blood, taken in a trial of Ad26.COV2.S vaccine versus placebo. Source of these receptors: a person aged 18-60 years who received the Ad26.COV2.S COVID-19 vaccine or a placebo. Each CDR3 is given with its conserved first and last residue. A D gene is named only where the DNA matches it firmly. Clone size appears in some rows only: once, few, many, or a class for an expanded clone.

J gene | V gene | D gene | clone size | CDR3 protein | CDR3 DNA
TRBJ1-2 | TRBV10-2 | - | - | CASSEPQGLDYGYTF | TGCGCCAGCAGTGAACCCCAGGGGCTAGACTATGGCTACACCTTC
TRBJ2-1 | TRBV6-6 | TRBD2 | - | CASSYVTGGNEQFF | TGTGCCAGCAGTTACGTCACGGGGGGCAATGAGCAGTTCTTC
TRBJ2-1 | TRBV10-3 | - | - | CATGAVLGYNEQFF | TGTGCCACCGGGGCGGTGTTAGGGTACAATGAGCAGTTCTTC
TRBJ2-7 | TRBV9 | - | few | CASSVGGLTGEQYF | TGTGCCAGCAGCGTAGGGGGGCTAACGGGCGAGCAGTACTTC
TRBJ2-2 | TRBV7-9 | - | - | CASSRRGQNTGELFF | TGTGCCAGCAGCCGCAGAGGGCAGAACACCGGGGAGCTGTTTTTT
TRBJ2-6 | TRBV25-1 | - | - | CAHWGLGTLYSGANVLTF | TGTGCCCACTGGGGGCTCGGGACTCTCTACTCTGGGGCCAACGTCCTGACTTTC
TRBJ1-1 | TRBV4-3 | TRBD1 | - | CASSQYAPYPAGGGEAFF | TGCGCCAGCAGCCAATATGCCCCATATCCCGCAGGGGGCGGTGAAGCTTTCTTT
TRBJ2-2 | TRBV27 | - | - | CASSLLTRRSANTGELFF | TGTGCCAGCAGTTTATTAACCCGCCGTTCCGCGAACACCGGGGAGCTGTTTTTT
TRBJ2-2 | TRBV27 | - | - | CASSPGLNTGELFF | TGTGCCAGCAGTCCGGGTCTGAACACCGGGGAGCTGTTTTTT
TRBJ1-1 | TRBV11-2 | - | - | CASSLGFGDTEAFF | TGTGCCAGCAGCTTAGGGTTCGGGGACACTGAAGCTTTCTTT
TRBJ2-5 | TRBV27 | - | - | CASSLHRQETQYF | TGTGCCAGCAGTCTGCACAGACAAGAGACCCAGTACTTC
TRBJ2-3 | TRBV4-3 | - | - | CASSQSYSPGNTQYF | TGCGCCAGCAGCCAAAGCTACTCCCCTGGAAATACGCAGTATTTT
TRBJ2-7 | TRBV6-5 | TRBD1 | - | CASSILQGNFYEQYF | TGTGCCAGCAGTATTTTACAGGGGAATTTTTACGAGCAGTACTTC
TRBJ2-3 | TRBV12-5 | - | - | CASGFRGTQYF | TGTGCTAGTGGTTTCCGGGGTACGCAGTATTTT
TRBJ2-5 | TRBV7-9 | TRBD2 | - | CASSLRGGQIQETQYF | TGTGCCAGCAGCTTGAGGGGAGGGCAGATCCAAGAGACCCAGTACTTC
TRBJ1-2 | TRBV7-2 | - | - | CASSLDSGRYGYTF | TGTGCCAGCAGCTTAGATTCGGGGCGCTATGGCTACACCTTC
TRBJ2-2 | TRBV4-3 | TRBD2 | - | CASSQETGGVGELFF | TGCGCCAGCAGCCAAGAGACGGGAGGGGTCGGGGAGCTGTTTTTT
TRBJ1-5 | TRBV6-2/TRBV6-3 | - | - | CASSPPNQPQHF | TGTGCCAGCAGTCCCCCCAATCAGCCCCAGCATTTT
TRBJ2-1 | TRBV4-3 | TRBD2 | - | CASSQELAGVEAFF | TGCGCCAGCAGCCAAGAGCTAGCGGGGGTTGAGGCGTTCTTC
TRBJ1-6 | TRBV2 | - | - | CASRGQASPLHF | TGTGCCAGCAGGGGACAAGCTTCACCCCTCCACTTT
TRBJ2-2 | TRBV18 | - | - | CASSPTEATGELFF | TGTGCCAGCTCACCAACGGAGGCCACCGGGGAGCTGTTTTTT
TRBJ2-7 | TRBV5-1 | TRBD2 | - | CASSGRTSGGNEQYF | TGCGCCAGCAGCGGGAGGACTAGCGGGGGGAACGAGCAGTACTTC
TRBJ2-5 | TRBV5-1 | - | - | CASSPATTGETQYF | TGCGCCAGCAGCCCGGCGACAACGGGCGAGACCCAGTACTTC
TRBJ2-2 | TRBV2 | - | - | CASSEAGELFF | TGTGCCAGCAGTGAGGCCGGGGAGCTGTTTTTT
TRBJ2-7 | TRBV15 | - | - | CATSRDMRNEQYF | TGTGCCACCAGCAGAGATATGCGGAACGAGCAGTACTTC
TRBJ1-2 | TRBV5-1 | TRBD1 | - | CASSLRWQGAGTNYGYTF | TGCGCCAGCAGCTTGAGGTGGCAGGGGGCCGGAACTAACTATGGCTACACCTTC
TRBJ1-2 | TRBV5-4 | - | few | CASSSGGANYGYTF | TGTGCCAGCAGCTCCGGGGGCGCTAACTATGGCTACACCTTC
TRBJ2-2 | TRBV9 | - | - | CASSVVQSNTGELFF | TGTGCCAGCAGCGTAGTACAGTCGAACACCGGGGAGCTGTTTTTT
TRBJ2-1 | TRBV6-2/TRBV6-3 | TRBD2 | once | CASSYGAGVYEQFF | TGTGCCAGCAGTTACGGAGCGGGGGTTTATGAGCAGTTCTTC
TRBJ2-5 | TRBV7-2 | TRBD2 | - | CASSLAGGRETQYF | TGTGCCAGCAGCTTAGCGGGAGGGAGAGAGACCCAGTACTTC
TRBJ1-2 | TRBV28 | TRBD1 | once | CASSPPQGALSGYTF | TGTGCCAGCAGTCCCCCCCAGGGGGCGTTGAGCGGCTACACCTTC
TRBJ1-1 | TRBV27 | - | - | CASSSGPLMNTEAFF | TGTGCCAGCAGTTCGGGACCCCTTATGAACACTGAAGCTTTCTTT
TRBJ2-3 | TRBV5-4 | TRBD2 | - | CASSKKTSGGSLPSTDTQYF | TGTGCCAGCAGTAAGAAGACTAGCGGGGGATCTCTCCCTAGCACAGATACGCAGTATTTT
TRBJ2-1 | TRBV4-1 | - | - | CASSQEVLRVDNEQFF | TGCGCCAGCAGCCAAGAAGTCCTTCGGGTGGACAATGAGCAGTTCTTC
TRBJ2-3 | TRBV6-5 | - | - | CASSYSIGAGDTQYF | TGTGCCAGCAGTTACTCGATAGGGGCGGGAGATACGCAGTATTTT
TRBJ1-1 | TRBV9 | - | - | CASSPYRGMGLTEAFF | TGTGCCAGCAGCCCCTACCGGGGGATGGGGCTCACTGAAGCTTTCTTT
TRBJ2-5 | TRBV29-1 | TRBD2 | - | CSVTAGGKETQYF | TGCAGCGTGACAGCGGGGGGTAAAGAGACCCAGTACTTC
TRBJ1-5 | TRBV2 | - | - | CASNVPGDGNQPQHF | TGTGCCAGCAACGTCCCAGGGGATGGCAATCAGCCCCAGCATTTT
TRBJ1-3 | TRBV5-4 | - | - | CASSFSGNTIYF | TGTGCCAGCAGCTTCTCTGGAAACACCATATATTTT
TRBJ2-7 | TRBV5-4 | TRBD2 | - | CASSPRGGGALGEQYF | TGTGCCAGCAGCCCCCGGGGCGGGGGGGCTCTGGGAGAGCAGTACTTC
TRBJ2-7 | TRBV15 | - | - | CATSRGRPYEQYF | TGTGCCACCAGCCGGGGCAGGCCCTACGAGCAGTACTTC
TRBJ2-7 | TRBV6-5 | - | - | CASTEPPAYEQYF | TGTGCCAGCACCGAACCCCCAGCCTACGAGCAGTACTTC
TRBJ2-2 | TRBV21-1 | - | - | CASSRGTSCKKNTGELFF | TGTGCCAGCAGCAGAGGGACTAGTTGTAAGAAGAACACCGGGGAGCTGTTTTTT
TRBJ1-1 | TRBV7-9 | - | - | CASSILNPNTEAFF | TGTGCCAGCAGCATTTTAAACCCGAACACTGAAGCTTTCTTT
TRBJ1-4 | TRBV27 | TRBD1 | - | CASSSGQGYEKLFF | TGTGCCAGCAGTTCGGGACAGGGTTATGAAAAACTGTTTTTT